A single sample gave rise to the 2 T cell receptor beta chains below, sequenced in a study of blood T cell repertoires in COVID-19. Repertoires were generated with immunoSEQ multiplex PCR, while TCRdb's copy carries only in-frame clones and drops some. The table includes some 340,000 clones, 87% detected once. The sequencing sample was made of PBMCs or T cells enriched from blood (not recorded which). All receptors derive from a woman younger than 45 who had recovered from COVID-19.

This sequence joins TRBV27 and TRBJ2-7; 7 nucleotides align to TRBD1. Germline trimming cut 4 bases from V and 4 bases from J; bases unmatched to any gene: 7. This CDR3 region has 14 residues. Germline CDR1 reads MNHEY; CDR2 reads SMNVEV (reference sequence). CDR3: CASSSLGQFYEQYF. The CDR3 DNA sequence: TGTGCCAGCAGTTCCCTGGGACAGTTTTACGAGCAGTACTTC.

The chain employs TRBV5-4 and TRBJ1-2; 11 positions match TRBD1. Trimming cost V 4 bases and J 8 bases; bases outside gene matches: 10. This CDR3 spans 15 amino acids. Germline-derived CDR1 and CDR2 are SGHNT and YYREEE (reference sequence). The CDR3 here is CASSPPPGQGGGYTF. CDR3 coding DNA: TGTGCCAGCAGCCCGCCCCCGGGACAGGGGGGCGGCTACACCTTC.